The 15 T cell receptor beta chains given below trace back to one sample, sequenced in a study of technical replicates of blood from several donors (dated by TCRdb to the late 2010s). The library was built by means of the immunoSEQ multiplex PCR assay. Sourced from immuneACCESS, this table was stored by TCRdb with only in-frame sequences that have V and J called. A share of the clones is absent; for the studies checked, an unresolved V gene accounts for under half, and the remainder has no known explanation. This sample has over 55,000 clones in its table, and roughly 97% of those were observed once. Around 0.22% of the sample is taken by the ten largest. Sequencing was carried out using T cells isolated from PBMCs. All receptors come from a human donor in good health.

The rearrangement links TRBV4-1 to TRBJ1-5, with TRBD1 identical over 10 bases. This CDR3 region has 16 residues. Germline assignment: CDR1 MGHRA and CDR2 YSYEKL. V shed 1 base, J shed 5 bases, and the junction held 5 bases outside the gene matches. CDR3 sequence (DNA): TGCGCCAGCAGCCAAGTATTTGGACAGGGGGATCAGCCCCAGCATTTT. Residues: CASSQVFGQGDQPQHF.

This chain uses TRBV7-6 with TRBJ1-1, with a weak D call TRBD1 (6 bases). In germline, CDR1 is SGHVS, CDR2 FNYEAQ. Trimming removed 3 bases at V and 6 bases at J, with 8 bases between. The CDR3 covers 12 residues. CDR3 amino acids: CASSFAGAEAFF. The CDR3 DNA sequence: TGTGCCAGCAGCTTTGCAGGGGCTGAAGCTTTCTTT.

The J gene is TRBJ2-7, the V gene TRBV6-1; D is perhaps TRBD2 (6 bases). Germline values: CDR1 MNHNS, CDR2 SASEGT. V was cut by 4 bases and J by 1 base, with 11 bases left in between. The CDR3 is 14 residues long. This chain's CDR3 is CASSVDSGSYEQYF. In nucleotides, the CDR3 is TGTGCCAGCAGTGTAGATAGCGGTTCCTACGAGCAGTACTTC.

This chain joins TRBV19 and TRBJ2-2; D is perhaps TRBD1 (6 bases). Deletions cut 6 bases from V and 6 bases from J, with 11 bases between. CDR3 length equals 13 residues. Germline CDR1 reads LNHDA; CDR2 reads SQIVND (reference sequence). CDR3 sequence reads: CASRYRAAGELFF. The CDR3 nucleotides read TGTGCCAGTAGATACAGGGCGGCCGGGGAGCTGTTTTTT.

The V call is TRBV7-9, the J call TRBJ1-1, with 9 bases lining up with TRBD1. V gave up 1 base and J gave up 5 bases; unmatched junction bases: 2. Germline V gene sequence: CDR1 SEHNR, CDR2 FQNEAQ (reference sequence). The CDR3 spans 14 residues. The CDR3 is CASSLGQGETEAFF. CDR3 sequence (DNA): TGTGCCAGCAGCTTAGGACAGGGGGAGACTGAAGCTTTCTTT.

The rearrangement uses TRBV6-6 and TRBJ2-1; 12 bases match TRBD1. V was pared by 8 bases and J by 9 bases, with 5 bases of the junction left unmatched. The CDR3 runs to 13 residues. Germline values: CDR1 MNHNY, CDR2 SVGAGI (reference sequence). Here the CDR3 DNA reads TGTGCCAGCTGGGACAGGGGGCAGGGTGAGCAGTTCTTC. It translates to CASWDRGQGEQFF.

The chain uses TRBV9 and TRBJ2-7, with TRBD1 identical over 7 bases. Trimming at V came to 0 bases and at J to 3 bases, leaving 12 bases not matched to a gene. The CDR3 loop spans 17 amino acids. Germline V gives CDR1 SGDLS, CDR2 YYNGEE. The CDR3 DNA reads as TGTGCCAGCAGCGTAGAAAGTCCGGACAGGCTCTTCTACGAGCAGTACTTC. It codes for CASSVESPDRLFYEQYF.

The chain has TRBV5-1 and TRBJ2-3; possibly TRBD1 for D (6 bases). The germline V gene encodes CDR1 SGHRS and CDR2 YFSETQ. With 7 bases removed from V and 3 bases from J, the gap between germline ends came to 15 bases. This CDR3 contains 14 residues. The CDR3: CASAPRGVTDTQYF. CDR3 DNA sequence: TGCGCCAGCGCGCCCAGGGGAGTGACAGATACGCAGTATTTT.

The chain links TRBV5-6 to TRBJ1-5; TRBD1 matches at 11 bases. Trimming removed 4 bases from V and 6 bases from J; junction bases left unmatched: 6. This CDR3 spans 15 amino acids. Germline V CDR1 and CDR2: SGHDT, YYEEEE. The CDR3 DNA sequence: TGTGCCAGCAGCGTGGACAGGGGGCTTGGTCAGCCCCAGCATTTT. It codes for CASSVDRGLGQPQHF.

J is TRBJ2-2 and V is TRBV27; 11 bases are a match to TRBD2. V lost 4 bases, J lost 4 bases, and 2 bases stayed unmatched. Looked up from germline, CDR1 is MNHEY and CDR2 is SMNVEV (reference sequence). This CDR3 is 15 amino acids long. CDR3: CASSSGLAVTGELFF. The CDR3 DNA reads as TGTGCCAGCAGTTCGGGACTAGCGGTCACCGGGGAGCTGTTTTTT.

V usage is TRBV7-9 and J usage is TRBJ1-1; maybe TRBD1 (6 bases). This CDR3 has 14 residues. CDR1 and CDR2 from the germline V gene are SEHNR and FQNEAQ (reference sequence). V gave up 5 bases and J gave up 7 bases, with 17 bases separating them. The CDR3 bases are TGTGCCAGCAGCCGAACCGGGACAAATAGTGAAGCTTTCTTT. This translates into CASSRTGTNSEAFF.

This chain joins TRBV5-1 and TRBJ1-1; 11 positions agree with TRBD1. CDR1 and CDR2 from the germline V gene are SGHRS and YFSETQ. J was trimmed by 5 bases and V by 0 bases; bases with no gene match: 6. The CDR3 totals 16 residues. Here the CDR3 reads CASSLGPGQGGTEAFF. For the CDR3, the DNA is TGCGCCAGCAGCTTGGGACCGGGACAGGGGGGGACTGAAGCTTTCTTT. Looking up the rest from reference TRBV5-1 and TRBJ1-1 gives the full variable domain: KAGVTQTPRYLIKTRGQQVTLSCSPISGHRSVSWYQQTPGQGLQFLFEYFSETQRNKGNFPGRFSGRQFSNSRSEMNVSTLELGDSALYLCASSLGPGQGGTEAFFGQGTRLTVV.

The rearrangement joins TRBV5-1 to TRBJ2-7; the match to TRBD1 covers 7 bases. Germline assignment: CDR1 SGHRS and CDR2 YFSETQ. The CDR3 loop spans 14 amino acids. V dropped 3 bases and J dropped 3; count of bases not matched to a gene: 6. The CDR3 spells CASSWDSLVYEQYF. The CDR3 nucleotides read TGCGCCAGCAGCTGGGACAGTTTAGTCTACGAGCAGTACTTC.

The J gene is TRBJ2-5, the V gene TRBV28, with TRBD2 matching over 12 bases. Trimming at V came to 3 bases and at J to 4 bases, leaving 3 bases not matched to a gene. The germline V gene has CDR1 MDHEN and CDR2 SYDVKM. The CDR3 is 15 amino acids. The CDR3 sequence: CASSLLTSGRETQYF. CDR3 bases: TGTGCCAGCAGTTTGTTGACTAGCGGGAGAGAGACCCAGTACTTC.

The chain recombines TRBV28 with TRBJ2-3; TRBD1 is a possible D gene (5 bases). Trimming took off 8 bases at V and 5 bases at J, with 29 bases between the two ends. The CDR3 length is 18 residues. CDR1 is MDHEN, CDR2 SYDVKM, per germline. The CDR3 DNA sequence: TGTGCCAGCCCACCTCGGGCCAGGCCCGGATCAAGGGGAGATACGCAGTATTTT. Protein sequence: CASPPRARPGSRGDTQYF.